This T cell receptor (beta chain) was observed in a study of T-cell reconstitution after alpha-beta-depleted transplantation in children. The CDR3 covers 14 residues. In germline, CDR1 is SQVTM, CDR2 ANQGSEA. V was shortened by 1 base and J by 4 bases, with 11 bases between the two germline ends. TCRbeta library construction was performed incorporating unique molecular identifiers. TCRdb fed the PCR reads into MiXCR, producing one record per CDR3 protein. The sample lists almost 500,000 distinct CDR3 sequences; about an eighth were seen once. This clonotype has just a few counts. Sequenced here: PBMCs from the stem cell graft donor, sampled from the stem cell graft. This receptor was obtained from a human donor who donated a stem cell graft to a child with combined immunodeficiency. The J gene is TRBJ2-1, the V gene TRBV29-1; D remains ambiguous. This CDR3 is CSVEAAKYYNEQFF. In DNA form, the CDR3 reads TGCAGCGTTGAAGCAGCGAAATATTACAATGAGCAGTTCTTC.